A single sample gave rise to the 30 T cell receptor beta chains below, sequenced in a study of T cell responses to AZD1222 COVID-19 vaccine. Assay used: immunoSEQ multiplex PCR; TCRdb lists only in-frame clones, some missing. The table includes about 170,000 clones, over 85% detected once. Sequenced here: peripheral blood, sampled on day 0 of AZD1222 vaccination. These receptors originate from an adult in good health.

The rearrangement joins TRBV5-1 to TRBJ1-2; weak D call: TRBD1 (6 bases). In germline, CDR1 is SGHRS, CDR2 YFSETQ. Trimming took 0 bases from V and 5 from J, leaving 20 bases between them. This CDR3 spans 17 amino acids. The CDR3 reads CASSLDRQDARWYGYTF. In DNA form, the CDR3 reads TGCGCCAGCAGCTTGGACCGACAGGACGCCCGTTGGTATGGCTACACCTTC.

This clone was seen only once. The conserved phenylalanine or tryptophan is not found at the CDR3 terminus, so this likely reflects a read error. It is unclear where the CDR3 begins or ends on the DNA, so no DNA is shown, and the CDR3 is as TCRdb lists it. The chain employs TRBV6-5 and TRBJ1-6. Germline V CDR1 and CDR2: MNHEY, SVGAGI. The CDR3 is 11 amino acids long, termini counted. The CDR3 sequence: CASSYKGRLFV.

A word on this clone: Additional DNA sequences in this sample encode the identical CDR3. The rearrangement uses TRBV12-3 or TRBV12-4 and TRBJ1-2; D gene ambiguous. Trimming shortened V by 3 bases and J by 6 bases, and 2 bases separated the two germline ends. The CDR3 spans 10 residues. This CDR3 is CASSFDGYTF. The CDR3 nucleotides are TGTGCCAGCAGTTTCGATGGCTACACCTTC.

The chain has TRBV5-1 and TRBJ2-1; 11 bases match TRBD2. This CDR3 is 15 amino acids long. Trimming cost V 4 bases and J 7 bases; bases outside gene matches: 7. In germline, CDR1 is SGHRS, CDR2 YFSETQ. The CDR3 DNA reads TGCGCCAGCAGCCGACCGACTAGCGGGAATAATGAGCAGTTCTTC. Protein: CASSRPTSGNNEQFF.

The J gene is TRBJ2-2, the V gene TRBV3-1 (or the pseudogene TRBV3-2); perhaps TRBD2 as D (5 bases). With 3 bases removed from V and 4 bases from J, the gap between germline ends came to 21 bases. Germline V gene data show CDR1 as LGHDT and CDR2 as YNNKEL (reference sequence). This CDR3 region has 18 residues. The CDR3 DNA reads as TGTGCCAGCAGCCACTCAAGCTTGGTACTAGTACCCACCGGGGAGCTGTTTTTT. This gives the protein CASSHSSLVLVPTGELFF.

The gene calls are TRBV5-4 and TRBJ2-5; 11 nucleotides agree with TRBD1. Losses at the gene ends were 3 bases for V and 7 bases for J; bases not matched to a gene: 2. Germline V gives CDR1 SGHNT, CDR2 YYREEE (reference sequence). CDR3 length: 13 amino acids. CDR3 in DNA: TGTGCCAGCAGCTGGGACAGGGGGGCGACCCAGTACTTC. It specifies CASSWDRGATQYF.

The rearrangement joins TRBV7-2 to TRBJ2-7; 9 nucleotides agree with TRBD1. Trimming removed 5 bases from V and 2 bases from J; junction bases left unmatched: 7. The germline V gene has CDR1 SGHTA and CDR2 FQGNSA. The CDR3 loop spans 15 amino acids. The CDR3 DNA sequence: TGTGCCAGCAGCCCAGCGCGGGACAGGGCCTACGAGCAGTACTTC. It specifies CASSPARDRAYEQYF. The full variable domain, its missing parts supplied by reference TRBV7-2 and TRBJ2-7, is GAGVSQSPSNKVTEKGKDVELRCDPISGHTALYWYRQSLGQGLEFLIYFQGNSAPDKSGLPSDRFSAERTGGSVSTLTIQRTQQEDSAVYLCASSPARDRAYEQYFGPGTRLTVT.

The chain carries TRBV3-1 (or the pseudogene TRBV3-2) and TRBJ1-3, with D possibly being TRBD1 (6 bases). The CDR3 has 16 amino acids. The V and J ends lost 0 bases and 5 bases respectively, with 14 bases between them. The germline gives CDR1 LGHDT, CDR2 YNNKEL (reference sequence). CDR3 in DNA: TGTGCCAGCAGCCAAGATTTAAGGGGGTGGCGAAACACCATATATTTT. Protein product: CASSQDLRGWRNTIYF.

The rearrangement links TRBV11-2 to TRBJ2-7; D possibly corresponds to TRBD2 (5 bases). CDR3 length equals 17 residues. Germline loops: CDR1 SGHAT, CDR2 FQNNGV. V was trimmed by 0 bases and J by 4 bases, leaving 19 bases between them. In nucleotides, the CDR3 is TGTGCCAGCAGCTTAGATAATCGACCCAGCCCGGGATACGAGCAGTACTTC. It specifies CASSLDNRPSPGYEQYF.

The chain carries TRBV7-9 and TRBJ1-6; no clear D gene. Deletions cut 5 bases from V and 5 bases from J, with 4 bases between. Germline CDR1 reads SEHNR; CDR2 reads FQNEAQ (reference sequence). This CDR3 contains 12 residues. The CDR3 bases are TGTGCCAGCAGCCTAGATAATTCACCCCTCCACTTT. This sequence encodes CASSLDNSPLHF.

V and J are TRBV7-2 and TRBJ1-2, with 10 nucleotides matching TRBD1. J lost 3 bases, V lost 0 bases, and 1 base had no gene match. The CDR3 length is 15 residues. CDR1 is SGHTA, CDR2 FQGNSA, per germline. This CDR3 reads CASSLAGTGDYGYTF. Written as DNA, the CDR3 is TGTGCCAGCAGCTTAGCGGGGACAGGGGACTATGGCTACACCTTC.

This rearrangement joins TRBV2 to TRBJ1-1, with TRBD1 identical over 7 bases. CDR1 is SNHLY, CDR2 FYNNEI, per germline. The CDR3 has 13 residues. With 7 bases clipped from V and 3 bases from J, the junction kept 5 bases outside the gene matches. The CDR3 is CASKWQGDTEAFF. CDR3 DNA sequence: TGTGCCAGCAAGTGGCAGGGGGACACTGAAGCTTTCTTT.

This clone appeared a single time. The V and J genes are TRBV7-9 and TRBJ2-5, with D unclear. Germline V gene lookup returns CDR1 SEHNR and CDR2 FQNEAQ (reference sequence). Trimming stripped 5 bases from V and 3 bases from J, with 10 bases between. The CDR3 consists of 13 residues. This CDR3 reads CASSTLLEETQYF. The CDR3 DNA sequence: TGTGCCAGCAGCACCCTACTTGAAGAGACCCAGTACTTC.

The J gene is TRBJ1-1, the V gene TRBV19, with D possibly matching TRBD1 (6 bases). Trimming shortened V by 3 bases and J by 3 bases, and 11 bases separated the two germline ends. Germline-derived CDR1 and CDR2 are LNHDA and SQIVND (reference sequence). This CDR3 comprises 14 residues. CDR3 protein: CASSMKGGYTEAFF. DNA of the CDR3: TGTGCCAGTAGTATGAAAGGGGGTTACACTGAAGCTTTCTTT.

With respect to this clone: Mismatch with germline at one junction end may stem from a read error. The chain has TRBV2 and TRBJ1-3; D perhaps matches TRBD1 (6 bases). The CDR3 extends over 15 amino acids. The V gene's germline CDR1 is SNHLY and CDR2 FYNNEI. This CDR3 is CASKAQGIHRNTVYF. As DNA, the CDR3 is TGTGCCAGCAAAGCTCAGGGGATACATAGAAACACCGTATATTTT.

The chain employs TRBV30 and TRBJ1-3; the match to TRBD1 covers 7 bases. This CDR3 is built from 16 residues. J lost 0 bases, V lost 3 bases, and 8 bases had no gene match. Germline CDR1 and CDR2: GTSNPN and SVGIG (reference sequence). CDR3 residues: CAWRAGQATSGNTIYF. CDR3 in DNA: TGTGCCTGGAGAGCCGGACAGGCTACCTCTGGAAACACCATATATTTT.

This rearrangement joins TRBV5-5 to TRBJ2-1, with 7 bases identical to TRBD1. The CDR3 extends over 16 amino acids. Germline CDR1 and CDR2: SGHKS and YYEKEE (reference sequence). The V segment lost 6 bases and the J segment 3 bases; nucleotides outside the gene matches: 12. CDR3 nucleotide sequence: TGTGCCAGCACCCTCCTCGCCGGGACAGTCTACAATGAGCAGTTCTTC. Translation gives CASTLLAGTVYNEQFF. The full variable domain, rest sourced from reference TRBV5-5 and TRBJ2-1, is DAGVTQSPTHLIKTRGQQVTLRCSPISGHKSVSWYQQVLGQGPQFIFQYYEKEERGRGNFPDRFSARQFPNYSSELNVNALLLGDSALYLCASTLLAGTVYNEQFFGPGTRLTVL.

CDR3 in DNA: TGTGCCAGCAGTTACGAGGTGAACACTGAAGCTTTCTTT. It encodes CASSYEVNTEAFF. The chain joins TRBV6-5 to TRBJ1-1, with D unclear. The CDR3 sequence is 13 residues long. Germline V gives CDR1 MNHEY, CDR2 SVGAGI. V was clipped by 2 bases and J by 0 bases, with 4 bases between them.

J is TRBJ1-2 and V is TRBV19; 8 bases fit TRBD1. Germline lookup yields CDR1 LNHDA and CDR2 SQIVND (reference sequence). V gave up 5 bases and J gave up 8 bases; unmatched junction bases: 7. CDR3 length equals 13 residues. CDR3 sequence (DNA): TGTGCCAGTAGTCCACGCGACAGGGGAGGCTACACCTTC. Translation: CASSPRDRGGYTF.

V usage is TRBV29-1 and J usage is TRBJ1-1; D gene ambiguous. CDR1 is SQVTM, CDR2 ANQGSEA, per germline. CDR3 size: 14 residues. Trimming pared 7 bases from V and 1 base from J, leaving 16 bases between. This CDR3 reads CSGAPLLANTEAFF. The CDR3 DNA follows: TGCAGCGGGGCCCCCCTTTTAGCGAACACTGAAGCTTTCTTT.

The chain combines TRBV5-1 with TRBJ1-2; a weak D match, TRBD1 (5 bases). The CDR3 contains 14 residues. Trimming removed 5 bases from V and 4 bases from J, with 15 bases in between. Germline CDR1 SGHRS, CDR2 YFSETQ. CDR3 loop: CASRPDGGGYGYTF. CDR3 DNA sequence: TGCGCCAGCAGGCCGGACGGGGGTGGCTATGGCTACACCTTC.

V is TRBV4-2 and J is TRBJ1-1, with D possibly being TRBD1 (5 bases). The CDR3 sequence is 16 residues long. Germline V CDR1 and CDR2: LGHNA, YNFKEQ. Trimming took 6 bases from V and 2 from J, leaving 19 bases between them. CDR3 region: CASSPRQKSYNTEAFF. The CDR3 DNA follows: TGTGCCAGCAGTCCGCGACAGAAATCTTATAACACTGAAGCTTTCTTT.

This chain connects TRBV30 to TRBJ2-2, with TRBD2 as a possible D gene (6 bases). Germline V gene sequence: CDR1 GTSNPN, CDR2 SVGIG (reference sequence). The CDR3 sequence is 15 residues long. Deletions cut 3 bases from V and 5 bases from J, with 16 bases between. CDR3 bases: TGTGCCTGGAGCCCGCTACTAGCCTCGACCGGGGAGCTGTTTTTT. Translation gives CAWSPLLASTGELFF.

V usage is TRBV5-1 and J usage is TRBJ1-1; 7 bases are shared with TRBD1. The CDR3 extends over 12 amino acids. Germline V gene data show CDR1 as SGHRS and CDR2 as YFSETQ. The ends lost 0 bases at V and 8 bases at J; junction bases unmatched: 1. In DNA form, the CDR3 reads TGCGCCAGCAGCTTGGAACAGGGGGAAGCTTTCTTT. It translates to CASSLEQGEAFF.

The chain employs TRBV5-4 and TRBJ1-5; D remains ambiguous. Per the germline V gene, CDR1 is SGHNT and CDR2 is YYREEE (reference sequence). Trimming cost V 2 bases and J 2 bases, with 14 bases left between them. This CDR3 region has 16 residues. CDR3 loop: CASSFGGGVGNQPQHF. The DNA for the CDR3 is TGTGCCAGCAGCTTCGGTGGTGGGGTAGGCAATCAGCCCCAGCATTTT.

The chain carries TRBV19 and TRBJ1-1; the D gene is possibly TRBD1 (6 bases). The CDR3 covers 16 residues. With 3 bases removed from V and 1 base from J, the gap between germline ends came to 15 bases. The germline V gene has CDR1 LNHDA and CDR2 SQIVND (reference sequence). Written as DNA, the CDR3 is TGTGCCAGTAGTATCTCTCCCGGGACATCGAACACTGAAGCTTTCTTT. Amino acid sequence: CASSISPGTSNTEAFF.

This chain connects TRBV6-4 to TRBJ1-5; 9 bases map to TRBD1. CDR3 length equals 14 residues. V lost 4 bases, J lost 2 bases, and 0 bases stayed unmatched. The germline V gene encodes CDR1 MRHNA and CDR2 SNTAGT. The CDR3, as DNA: TGTGCCAGCAGTGGGACAGGGGGCAATCAGCCCCAGCATTTT. This codes for CASSGTGGNQPQHF.

This clone was detected once. This chain links TRBV5-5 with TRBJ2-7, with TRBD1 matching over 8 bases. Trimming cost V 2 bases and J 2 bases; bases outside gene matches: 9. The CDR3 loop spans 16 amino acids. Per the germline V gene, CDR1 is SGHKS and CDR2 is YYEKEE (reference sequence). CDR3 nucleotide sequence: TGTGCCAGCAGCTTTTACCGGGACAGGATAACCTACGAGCAGTACTTC. It specifies CASSFYRDRITYEQYF.

The genes are TRBV7-9 and TRBJ1-6; no reliable D call. Trimming took 5 bases from V and 6 from J, leaving 17 bases between them. This CDR3 region has 16 residues. Germline V lookup: CDR1 SEHNR, CDR2 FQNEAQ (reference sequence). CDR3 residues: CASSLGRASINSPLHF. The CDR3 nucleotides are TGTGCCAGCAGCCTTGGACGAGCTTCTATTAATTCACCCCTCCACTTT. Filled out from reference TRBV7-9 and TRBJ1-6, the complete variable domain reads DTGVSQNPRHKITKRGQNVTFRCDPISEHNRLYWYRQTLGQGPEFLTYFQNEAQLEKSRLLSDRFSAERPKGSFSTLEIQRTEQGDSAMYLCASSLGRASINSPLHFGNGTRLTVT.

The rearrangement uses TRBV7-6 and TRBJ2-7; no reliable D call. This CDR3 contains 13 residues. V was pared by 3 bases and J by 6 bases, with 12 bases between. CDR1 SGHVS and CDR2 FNYEAQ come from the germline V gene. CDR3: CASSLPPSLEQYF. CDR3 sequence (DNA): TGTGCCAGCAGCTTGCCTCCGTCGCTCGAGCAGTACTTC. Full variable domain (rest looked up from reference TRBV7-6 and TRBJ2-7): GAGVSQSPRYKVTKRGQDVALRCDPISGHVSLYWYRQALGQGPEFLTYFNYEAQQDKSGLPNDRFSAERPEGSISTLTIQRTEQRDSAMYRCASSLPPSLEQYFGPGTRLTVT.